This TCR beta chain was sequenced in a study of tumor-infiltrating lymphocytes in primary liver carcinoma. Trimming removed 2 bases from V and 5 bases from J, with 13 bases in between. CDR3 size: 14 residues. Per germline, CDR1 MDHEN and CDR2 SYDVKM. General study points: Tumor region pairs outstripped tumor-adjacent and tumor-blood pairs in overlap. The top-250-clone fraction was significantly higher in tumors than in blood (p = 0.039).

Points on this clonotype: Its antigen remains unknown.

Reverse transcription of about 500 ng total RNA with a constant-region primer produced TCR beta cDNA. Employing slightly modified ARM-PCR, three nested multiplex PCR rounds were run, and these gave rise to the TCR beta libraries. Primers for the first two PCR rounds were TRBV1-TRBV30 forward primers and a C-beta reverse primer (around 10 cycles per round). TCRdb recomputed calls from the multiplex PCR reads with MiXCR, one row per CDR3 protein. This table has around 35,000 distinct CDR3 sequences, roughly 80% appearing once. The source material, 20-30 mg of unsorted bulk tissue, was used to co-extract RNA and DNA. Patients had primary liver carcinoma treated by surgical resection.

The sequence came from a man in his forties or fifties with primary liver carcinoma and hepatitis B virus infection. J is TRBJ2-7 and V is TRBV28; possible D gene TRBD2, 6 bases. The sequenced material came from tumor-adjacent normal liver tissue. CDR3 protein: CASSLTSRSHEQYF. Here the CDR3 DNA reads TGTGCCAGCAGTTTAACTAGCCGTAGCCACGAGCAGTACTTC.